Only a few counts were recorded for the clone carrying this TCR beta chain. This sample is part of a study of blood T cell repertoires in COVID-19. The CDR3 runs to 15 residues. CDR1 is LGHDT, CDR2 YNNKEL, per germline (reference sequence). V was shortened by 4 bases and J by 2 bases, with 12 bases between the two germline ends. Repertoires were generated with immunoSEQ multiplex PCR, while TCRdb's copy carries only in-frame clones and drops some. Altogether around 280,000 clones are present, 85% being singletons, with the ten largest covering around 4.2%. The chain joins TRBV3-1 (or the pseudogene TRBV3-2) to TRBJ1-5, with D possibly TRBD1 on 5 matching bases. The sequence was obtained from a woman aged 45-65 years with active or convalescent COVID-19. Sequencing was done on a sample of peripheral blood. The CDR3 bases are TGTGCCAGCAGCCCTCTGTTAGGGGGCAATCAGCCCCAGCATTTT. The encoded protein is CASSPLLGGNQPQHF.